The text below deals with one T cell receptor (beta chain). What this receptor recognizes is not known. No quality values exist for individual bases; no much larger clone is one base distant. This record belongs to a study of T cell changes during pregnancy in multiple sclerosis (dated by TCRdb to the late 2010s). At the level of the whole study: In women with multiple sclerosis, the researchers looked at how the T cell repertoire shifted as pregnancy progressed.

Preparation of the library involved the immunoSEQ multiplex PCR assay. Not all clones reach the TCRdb copy of this immuneACCESS table, which keeps in-frame sequences only. Checked studies attribute under half of the gap to unresolved V genes and leave the rest unexplained. The sample table records about 100,000 clones; almost 95% of these occur just once. Of the sample, roughly 0.9% falls within the top ten clones. Based on the germline V gene (reference sequence), the CDR1 and CDR2 sequences are SGHNT and YYREEE. V and J lose 6 bases and 0 bases, and a span of 15 bases separates them. From cysteine to phenylalanine, the CDR3 is 15 amino acids long. Only CDR3 DNA is held: 45 bases, read in frame from base 1.

This receptor was taken from a female donor with multiple sclerosis, enrolled in a pregnancy study. This sequence uses TRBV5-4 and TRBJ1-1; matching of 5 bases hints at TRBD1 as the D gene. The sample was peripheral blood, taken before pregnancy. The DNA sequence reads TGTGCCAGCAACCCCCAGAAGGGGATGAACACTGAAGCTTTCTTT. This is translated as CASNPQKGMNTEAFF.